This T cell receptor (beta chain) was captured by sequencing in a study of T cells of healthy individuals. TCRdb re-called the 5' RACE reads through MiXCR, storing one row per CDR3 protein. Of 90,000 to 100,000 distinct CDR3 sequences in the sample, approximately 15% were seen once. This clonotype appeared a few times. The CDR3 covers 15 residues. V was cut by 7 bases and J by 3 bases, with 19 bases left in between. Germline V gene sequence: CDR1 SNHLY, CDR2 FYNNEI. The chain is built from TRBV2 and TRBJ2-7; D is possibly TRBD1 or TRBD2 (5 bases each). This receptor was taken from a human donor in good health. The CDR3 loop reads CASTLEGAGDYEQYF. The CDR3 DNA reads TGTGCCAGCACCCTAGAAGGGGCGGGCGACTACGAGCAGTACTTC.